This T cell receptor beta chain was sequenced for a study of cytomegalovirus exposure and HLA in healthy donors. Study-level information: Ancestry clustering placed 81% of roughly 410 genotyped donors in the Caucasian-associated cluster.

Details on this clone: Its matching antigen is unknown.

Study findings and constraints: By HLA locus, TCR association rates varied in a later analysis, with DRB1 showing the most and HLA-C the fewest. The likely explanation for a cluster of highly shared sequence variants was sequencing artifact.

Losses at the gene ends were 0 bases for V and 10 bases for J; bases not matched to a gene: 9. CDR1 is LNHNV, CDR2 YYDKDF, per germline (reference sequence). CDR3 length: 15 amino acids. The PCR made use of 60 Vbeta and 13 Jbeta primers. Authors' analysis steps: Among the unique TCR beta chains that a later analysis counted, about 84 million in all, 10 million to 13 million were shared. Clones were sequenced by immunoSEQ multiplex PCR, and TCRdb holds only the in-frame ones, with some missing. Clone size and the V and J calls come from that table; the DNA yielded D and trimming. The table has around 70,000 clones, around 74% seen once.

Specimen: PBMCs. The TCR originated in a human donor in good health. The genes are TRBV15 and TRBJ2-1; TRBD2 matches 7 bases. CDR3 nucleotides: TGTGCCACCAGCAGAGATCGGTGGGAGGGAATCGAGCAGTTCTTC. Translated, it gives CATSRDRWEGIEQFF.